The next 11 T cell receptor beta chains were all read from a single sample in a study of control samples from healthy donors and cancer patients. TCRdb keeps only in-frame clones here, not all; method: immunoSEQ multiplex PCR. Of about 97,000 clones in the sample, approximately 90% were seen once. Sequenced input: blood. The receptor set was obtained from a man aged 25-45 years in good health.

The gene calls are TRBV2 and TRBJ2-2; D call uncertain. The germline V gene has CDR1 SNHLY and CDR2 FYNNEI. V lost 3 bases, J lost 2 bases, and 13 bases lay in between. The CDR3 spans 16 residues. The CDR3 reads CASSETWEPNTGELFF. The DNA of the CDR3 is TGTGCCAGCAGTGAGACTTGGGAACCAAACACCGGGGAGCTGTTTTTT.

The rearrangement uses TRBV19 and TRBJ2-1; TRBD2 might be the D (5 bases). V was clipped by 5 bases and J by 10 bases, with 15 bases between them. Germline assignment: CDR1 LNHDA and CDR2 SQIVND (reference sequence). The CDR3 runs to 13 residues. DNA for the CDR3: TGTGCCAGTAGTCAGTATCAGCAGCGGGAGCAGTTCTTC. It translates to CASSQYQQREQFF. Looking up the rest from reference TRBV19 and TRBJ2-1 gives the full variable domain: DGGITQSPKYLFRKEGQNVTLSCEQNLNHDAMYWYRQDPGQGLRLIYYSQIVNDFQKGDIAEGYSVSREKKESFPLTVTSAQKNPTAFYLCASSQYQQREQFFGPGTRLTVL.

This clone was observed a few times. The J gene is TRBJ1-4, the V gene TRBV7-8, with D uncertain. The CDR3 covers 15 residues. With 1 base removed from V and 0 bases from J, the gap between germline ends came to 6 bases. Germline values: CDR1 SGHVS, CDR2 FQNEAQ. The CDR3 DNA reads TGTGCCAGCAGCTTAGGCAGTACAACTAATGAAAAACTGTTTTTT. This codes for CASSLGSTTNEKLFF.

The chain uses TRBV6-2 or TRBV6-3 and TRBJ2-1; either TRBD1 or TRBD2 may fit D (5 bases each). Germline V gives CDR1 MNHEY, CDR2 SVGEGT. The ends were cut back, 0 bases at V and 4 bases at J, with 7 bases in the middle. The CDR3 is 14 amino acids. CDR3 sequence reads: CASSYSGEYNEQFF. In DNA form, the CDR3 reads TGTGCCAGCAGTTACTCGGGGGAGTACAATGAGCAGTTCTTC.

This chain joins TRBV11-3 and TRBJ2-1; unclear D gene. Germline-derived CDR1 and CDR2 are SGHNT and YENEEA. This CDR3 region has 15 residues. The ends were cut back, 5 bases at V and 2 bases at J, with 13 bases in the middle. This CDR3 reads CASSMTQHTYNEQFF. In DNA, the CDR3 is TGTGCCAGCAGCATGACACAACATACCTACAATGAGCAGTTCTTC. The complete variable domain, with remaining parts taken from reference TRBV11-3 and TRBJ2-1, reads EAGVVQSPRYKIIEKKQPVAFWCNPISGHNTLYWYLQNLGQGPELLIRYENEEAVDDSQLPKDRFSAERLKGVDSTLKIQPAELGDSAVYLCASSMTQHTYNEQFFGPGTRLTVL.

This sequence joins TRBV28 and TRBJ2-3, with unresolved D. Germline CDR1 is MDHEN and CDR2 is SYDVKM. Trimming stripped 2 bases from V and 0 bases from J, with 9 bases between. This CDR3 comprises 15 residues. CDR3 sequence reads: CASSLPGSSTDTQYF. The CDR3 region has the DNA TGTGCCAGCAGTTTACCTGGCAGCAGCACAGATACGCAGTATTTT.

The CDR3 loop is CAWSPVGVGANVLTF. The CDR3 DNA reads as TGTGCCTGGAGTCCCGTTGGGGTTGGGGCCAACGTCCTGACTTTC. V gene TRBV30 combines with J gene TRBJ2-6; no clear D. Germline loops: CDR1 GTSNPN, CDR2 SVGIG (reference sequence). CDR3 length equals 15 residues. Deletions cut 2 bases from V and 3 bases from J, with 11 bases between.

J is TRBJ1-1 and V is TRBV6-6; D unclear. CDR1 and CDR2 from the germline V gene are MNHNY and SVGAGI (reference sequence). V dropped 5 bases and J dropped 1 base, with 8 bases sitting between them. The CDR3 has 13 amino acids. CDR3 DNA sequence: TGTGCCAGCAGTCAGTACAAGAACACTGAAGCTTTCTTT. Its protein product is CASSQYKNTEAFF.

The rearrangement joins TRBV9 to TRBJ2-2; TRBD2 aligns across 16 bases. The CDR3 runs 17 residues. Losses at the gene ends were 3 bases for V and 6 bases for J; bases not matched to a gene: 5. Germline V CDR1 and CDR2: SGDLS, YYNGEE. This CDR3 is CASSEGLAGGPAGELFF. CDR3 in DNA: TGTGCCAGCAGCGAGGGACTAGCGGGGGGGCCCGCCGGGGAGCTGTTTTTT.

The chain links TRBV6-6 to TRBJ1-5, with TRBD1 matching over 8 bases. The CDR3 is 16 residues long. The V and J ends lost 2 bases and 2 bases, in that order; junction bases with no gene match: 5. Germline V CDR1 and CDR2: MNHNY, SVGAGI (reference sequence). The CDR3 nucleotides are TGTGCCAGCAGTTACGCGACAGGGGAGGGCAATCAGCCCCAGCATTTT. It codes for CASSYATGEGNQPQHF.

The chain combines TRBV7-8 with TRBJ2-3; TRBD2 is a possible D gene (6 bases). Per germline, CDR1 SGHVS and CDR2 FQNEAQ. CDR3 length equals 15 residues. V was shortened by 5 bases and J by 4 bases, with 16 bases between the two germline ends. CDR3 region: CASSPTSWGADTQYF. The CDR3 DNA reads TGTGCCAGCAGCCCAACTAGCTGGGGCGCAGATACGCAGTATTTT. Filled out from reference TRBV7-8 and TRBJ2-3, the complete variable domain reads GAGVSQSPRYKVAKRGQDVALRCDPISGHVSLFWYQQALGQGPEFLTYFQNEAQLDKSGLPSDRFFAERPEGSVSTLKIQRTQQEDSAVYLCASSPTSWGADTQYFGPGTRLTVL.